These T cell receptor beta chains were read from a single sample in a study of CD8+CD57+ T cells in acquired aplastic anemia. TCRdb redid the calling of the reads with MiXCR, one entry per CDR3 protein. The table includes approximately 59,000 distinct CDR3 sequences, roughly three fifths detected once. Sequenced input: sorted CD4+, CD8+, or CD8+CD57+ T cells (not recorded which) from PBMCs. These receptor sequences come from a human donor with aplastic anemia. Both conserved end residues are part of each CDR3. The D gene is left open where the match is weak. Size tells how often a clone was seen (once, few, many) or the class of an expanded clone, and some rows leave it out.

d_call	clone_size	j_call	v_call	cdr3_aa	cdr3_nt
TRBD1	many	TRBJ1-2	TRBV9	CASSGARDRGEGYTF	TGTGCCAGCAGCGGGGCCCGGGACAGGGGTGAAGGCTACACCTTC
NA	NA	TRBJ1-1	TRBV15	CATSRWQGKIRRTEAFF	TGTGCCACCAGCAGATGGCAGGGGAAGATAAGGCGGACTGAAGCTTTCTTT
NA	NA	TRBJ1-6	TRBV5-6	CASSLGGPLSSYNPPLHF	TGTGCCAGCAGCTTGGGGGGGCCTCTAAGCTCCTATAATCCACCCCTCCACTTT
NA	medium-sized	TRBJ2-3	TRBV24-1	CATSDSGTSYTDTQYF	TGTGCCACCAGTGATTCCGGGACGAGTTACACAGATACGCAGTATTTT
TRBD2	few	TRBJ2-7	TRBV15	CATSRDKGLDEQYF	TGTGCCACCAGCAGAGATAAGGGACTAGACGAGCAGTACTTC
NA	many	TRBJ2-3	TRBV6-1	CASAQSASFRTDTQYF	TGTGCCAGCGCCCAATCAGCCAGTTTCCGCACAGATACGCAGTATTTT
TRBD1	NA	TRBJ1-6	TRBV2	CASSDRGDSPLHF	TGTGCCAGCAGTGACAGGGGGGATTCACCCCTCCACTTT
NA	many	TRBJ2-1	TRBV11-2	CASSYRGTGHYNEQFF	TGTGCCAGCAGCTACCGGGGGACGGGGCATTACAATGAGCAGTTCTTC
TRBD1	few	TRBJ1-2	TRBV7-9	CASSLQGAYGYTF	TGTGCCAGCAGCCTCCAGGGGGCCTATGGCTACACCTTC
NA	many	TRBJ1-4	TRBV20-1	CSADRRGEKLFF	TGCAGTGCCGACAGGAGAGGTGAAAAACTGTTTTTT
NA	NA	TRBJ2-1	TRBV7-7	CASSLGAEQFF	TGTGCCAGCAGCTTAGGAGCTGAGCAGTTCTTC
NA	NA	TRBJ1-2	TRBV20-1	CSAFAGEGGYTF	TGCAGTGCATTCGCAGGGGAAGGTGGCTACACCTTC
TRBD1	NA	TRBJ2-7	TRBV20-1	CSARSWDSSSYEQYF	TGCAGTGCTCGTTCGTGGGACAGCAGCTCCTACGAGCAGTACTTC
NA	many	TRBJ2-5	TRBV2	CASTSPGKETQYF	TGTGCCAGCACCTCTCCGGGGAAAGAGACCCAGTACTTC
TRBD1	once	TRBJ2-1	TRBV11-2	CASSPGRDSFYNEQFF	TGTGCCAGCAGCCCAGGTCGGGACAGTTTCTACAATGAGCAGTTCTTC
NA	NA	TRBJ1-3	TRBV25-1	CASSADVRSIGNTIYF	TGTGCCAGCAGTGCTGATGTCCGGAGCATTGGAAACACCATATATTTT
NA	medium-sized	TRBJ2-7	TRBV7-7	CASSRDPGAYEQYF	TGTGCTAGCAGCCGGGACCCAGGGGCCTACGAGCAGTACTTC
TRBD2	many	TRBJ2-3	TRBV13	CASSLGGGTSADTQYF	TGTGCCAGCAGCTTAGGAGGAGGGACTAGCGCGGATACGCAGTATTTT
NA	NA	TRBJ2-2	TRBV25-1	CASRRSWTPRGTGELFF	TGTGCCAGCAGACGATCCTGGACCCCGCGGGGTACCGGGGAGCTGTTTTTT
TRBD1	NA	TRBJ1-1	TRBV2	CASSDYRGTEAFF	TGTGCCAGCAGTGACTACAGGGGGACCGAAGCTTTCTTT
TRBD1	medium-sized	TRBJ1-2	TRBV25-1	CASTIRGRNYGYTF	TGTGCCAGCACAATCAGGGGGCGGAACTATGGCTACACCTTC
NA	many	TRBJ1-2	TRBV4-3	CASSQWVSYGYTF	TGCGCCAGCAGCCAATGGGTATCATATGGCTACACCTTC
NA	once	TRBJ2-7	TRBV20-1	CSARDLGGRSTGELYF	TGCAGTGCTAGAGATCTTGGGGGGAGGAGCACCGGGGAGCTGTACTTC
NA	many	TRBJ2-2	TRBV9	CASSVDGNTGELFF	TGTGCCAGCAGCGTAGACGGGAACACCGGGGAGCTGTTTTTT
NA	many	TRBJ2-2	TRBV7-2	CASSLVLSTGELFF	TGTGCCAGCAGCTTAGTACTTAGCACCGGGGAGCTGTTTTTT
TRBD1	many	TRBJ2-3	TRBV24-1	CATSDLLSPGQGTSDTQYF	TGTGCCACCAGTGATTTGCTATCCCCGGGACAGGGTACTTCGGATACGCAGTATTTT
NA	NA	TRBJ1-1	TRBV29-1	CSVSTRNTEAFF	TGCAGCGTTTCGACGAGGAACACTGAAGCTTTCTTT
NA	many	TRBJ2-7	TRBV28	CASSFGRYEQYF	TGTGCCAGCAGTTTTGGCAGGTACGAGCAGTACTTC
NA	many	TRBJ1-1	TRBV7-8	CASSTSGTEMNTEAFF	TGTGCCAGCAGCACCTCCGGGACCGAGATGAACACTGAAGCTTTCTTT
NA	NA	TRBJ2-1	TRBV7-2	CASLGSYNEQFF	TGTGCCAGCCTCGGCTCCTATAATGAGCAGTTCTTC
NA	many	TRBJ2-5	TRBV20-1	CSAQHERAPRRETQYF	TGCAGTGCTCAGCACGAGCGGGCCCCCCGCCGGGAGACCCAGTACTTC
NA	NA	TRBJ1-3	TRBV2	CASSDLGWSGNTIYF	TGTGCCAGCAGTGACCTAGGGTGGTCTGGAAACACCATATATTTT
TRBD2	once	TRBJ2-3	TRBV10-2	CASSESRAGEPSDTQYF	TGCGCCAGCAGTGAGTCGAGAGCGGGGGAGCCCTCAGATACGCAGTATTTT
TRBD2	medium-sized	TRBJ2-1	TRBV29-1	CSARRGLAGVDEQFF	TGCAGCGCTAGGAGGGGGCTAGCGGGGGTCGATGAGCAGTTCTTC
NA	many	TRBJ2-5	TRBV7-7	CASSPPGFVETQYF	TGTGCCAGCAGCCCCCCGGGCTTTGTCGAGACCCAGTACTTC
TRBD1	NA	TRBJ1-2	TRBV2	CASKGTGLNYGYTF	TGTGCCAGCAAGGGGACAGGGCTAAACTATGGCTACACCTTC
NA	NA	TRBJ1-1	TRBV13	CVSSPSRSTGAFF	TGTGTCAGCAGCCCGTCGAGGAGCACTGGAGCTTTCTTT
NA	few	TRBJ2-3	TRBV6-4	CASTPGGTDTQYF	TGTGCCAGCACCCCGGGGGGCACAGATACGCAGTATTTT
NA	few	TRBJ2-5	TRBV7-6	CASSLAQGVETQYF	TGTGCCAGCAGCTTAGCGCAGGGAGTGGAGACCCAGTACTTC
NA	many	TRBJ1-2	TRBV5-4	CASSLGRLYTF	TGTGCCAGCAGCTTGGGCAGGCTCTACACCTTC
NA	many	TRBJ1-2	TRBV12-3/TRBV12-4	CASSLESGAIDGYTF	TGTGCCAGCAGTTTAGAGTCAGGGGCAATAGATGGCTACACCTTC
TRBD1	medium-sized	TRBJ1-2	TRBV10-3	CAISEPPDRGAGYGYTF	TGTGCCATCAGTGAGCCACCCGACAGGGGCGCAGGGTATGGCTACACCTTC
TRBD2	NA	TRBJ2-1	TRBV10-1	CASSESNTPGLAGNNEQFF	TGCGCCAGCAGTGAGTCGAACACCCCGGGACTAGCGGGGAACAATGAGCAGTTCTTC
NA	NA	TRBJ1-2	TRBV15	CATSRDRTVRYGYTF	TGTGCCACCAGCAGAGATAGGACGGTTCGGTATGGCTACACCTTC
TRBD1	NA	TRBJ1-2	TRBV20-1	CSARDPFRQGRVGGYTF	TGCAGTGCTAGAGATCCATTTCGACAGGGGCGCGTAGGTGGCTACACCTTC
TRBD2	NA	TRBJ2-3	TRBV9	CASSSRLAGGPPTKGQYF	TGTGCCAGCAGCTCACGACTAGCGGGGGGACCTCCGACGAAGGGGCAGTATTTT
NA	NA	TRBJ1-3	TRBV9	CASSGQGNTIYF	TGTGCCAGCAGCGGACAGGGAAACACCATATATTTT
NA	NA	TRBJ2-2	TRBV6-2/TRBV6-3	CASSYMVANTGELSF	TGTGCCAGCAGTTACATGGTTGCGAACACCGGGGAGCTGTCTTTT